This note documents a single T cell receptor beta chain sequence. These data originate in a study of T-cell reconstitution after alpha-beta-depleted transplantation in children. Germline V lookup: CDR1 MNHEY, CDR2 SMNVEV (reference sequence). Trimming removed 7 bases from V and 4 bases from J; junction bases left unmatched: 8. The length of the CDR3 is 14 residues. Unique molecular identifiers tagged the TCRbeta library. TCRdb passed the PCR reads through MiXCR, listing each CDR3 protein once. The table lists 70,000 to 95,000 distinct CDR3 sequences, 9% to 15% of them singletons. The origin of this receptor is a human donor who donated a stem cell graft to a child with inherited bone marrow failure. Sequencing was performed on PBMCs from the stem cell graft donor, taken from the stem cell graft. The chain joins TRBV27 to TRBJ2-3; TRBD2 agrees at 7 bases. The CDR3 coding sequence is TGTGCCAGCACCAACGGACTAGGATCAGATACGCAGTATTTT. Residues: CASTNGLGSDTQYF.